This T cell receptor beta chain was retrieved from a study of shared clonotypes between healthy human individuals. Regarding the study as a whole: Several donors shared approximately 5% of their naive CD4 clonotypes.

Donors were healthy HIV-negative adults without recently reported acute infections or vaccinations. Remarks on this clone: Its antigen is as yet unknown.

This CDR3 is built from 15 residues. Between the trimmed V and J ends, which lost 4 bases and 7 bases, there was a span of 20 bases. In germline, CDR1 is MDHEN, CDR2 SYDVKM. Each sorted subset replicate got 200 ng genomic DNA, roughly 30,000 genomes. The protocol was immunoSEQ multiplex PCR, while the TCRdb copy is restricted to in-frame clones and leaves out a portion. This table holds approximately 2.3 million clones, over 85% found once. The sequence derives from a man aged 18 to 30 in good health. Some clones in this sample may be carry-over from other donors' samples. The material sequenced was naive CD4+ T cells from PBMCs. Indicated subset: CD45RA+ positively selected. The V gene is TRBV28, the J gene TRBJ2-7; D might be TRBD1 or TRBD2, each matching 6 bases. The CDR3 region is CASSSPGGPFREQYF. DNA for the CDR3: TGTGCCAGCAGTTCCCCCGGGGGCCCTTTTAGAGAGCAGTACTTC. Together with reference TRBV28 and TRBJ2-7, the CDR3 gives the full variable domain: DVKVTQSSRYLVKRTGEKVFLECVQDMDHENMFWYRQDPGLGLRLIYFSYDVKMKEKGDIPEGYSVSREKKERFSLILESASTNQTSMYLCASSSPGGPFREQYFGPGTRLTVT.